Presented here are 24 T cell receptor beta chains from one specimen sequenced in a study of beta chain features in type 1 diabetes. The whole isolated RNA underwent reverse transcription, so sequencing captured expressed TCRB transcripts. Generated by immunoSEQ multiplex PCR, the TCRdb table keeps only in-frame clones and is missing some. This table has hundreds of thousands of clones, about an eighth appearing once. The sample consisted of naive CD4+ T cells from blood. The receptors derive from a woman aged 18 to 35 in good health.

The sample holds a few counts of this clone. The chain links TRBV28 to TRBJ1-1; D not resolved. The length of the CDR3 is 15 residues. Trimming took off 3 bases at V and 0 bases at J, with 11 bases between the two ends. Germline-derived CDR1 and CDR2 are MDHEN and SYDVKM. The CDR3 is CASSLERFMNTEAFF. CDR3 nucleotide sequence: TGTGCCAGCAGTTTGGAAAGGTTTATGAACACTGAAGCTTTCTTT.

The CDR3 DNA follows: TGTGCCAGCAGCTTAGGCACCGGGACAGGGAGCCCCTACGAGCAGTACTTC. The encoded protein is CASSLGTGTGSPYEQYF. This chain uses TRBV11-3 with TRBJ2-7; the match to TRBD1 covers 9 bases. Germline V gives CDR1 SGHNT, CDR2 YENEEA. There are 17 residues in the CDR3. V shed 1 base, J shed 2 bases, and the junction held 9 bases outside the gene matches.

This clone appeared a few times. The gene calls are TRBV2 and TRBJ2-1; 12 bases are shared with TRBD2. V was clipped by 5 bases and J by 10 bases; unmatched bases: 9. The CDR3 runs 15 residues. CDR1 and CDR2 from the germline V gene are SNHLY and FYNNEI. CDR3 coding DNA: TGTGCCAGCAGTCTGCTAGCGGGGGGGCCGAGAGAGCAGTTCTTC. The encoded protein is CASSLLAGGPREQFF.

The CDR3 DNA reads TGTGCCACCAGCAGAGATCGGGGACAGGACGAGCAGTACGTC. Its protein is CATSRDRGQDEQYV. V is TRBV15 and J is TRBJ2-7; 8 positions match TRBD1. Germline CDR1 is LNHNV and CDR2 is YYDKDF (reference sequence). The CDR3 runs 14 residues. V lost 0 bases, J lost 5 bases, and 3 bases stayed unmatched.

V is TRBV18 and J is TRBJ2-3; D remains unclear. The CDR3 sequence is 16 residues long. Germline CDR1 reads KGHSH; CDR2 reads LQKENI. Trimming pared 5 bases from V and 10 bases from J, leaving 25 bases between. CDR3 coding DNA: TGTGCCAGCTCATCTTCCTTTTCTGGAATGCAGTATGCGCAGTATTTT. Its protein product is CASSSSFSGMQYAQYF.

This clone occurred a few times. This sequence joins TRBV5-1 and TRBJ2-1; D is unresolved. The CDR3 length is 14 residues. The ends were cut back, 0 bases at V and 9 bases at J, with 13 bases in the middle. Germline-derived CDR1 and CDR2 are SGHRS and YFSETQ. CDR3 residues: CASSLEVGLGEQFF. DNA for the CDR3: TGCGCCAGCAGCTTGGAAGTGGGGTTGGGTGAGCAGTTCTTC.

The gene calls are TRBV7-2 and TRBJ2-4, with 9 bases identical to TRBD2. V gave up 5 bases and J gave up 2 bases; unmatched junction bases: 10. The CDR3 runs 17 residues. Per the germline V gene, CDR1 is SGHTA and CDR2 is FQGNSA. The CDR3 sequence is CASSPSALAGSKNIQYF. CDR3 in DNA: TGTGCCAGCAGCCCGAGTGCGCTAGCGGGATCCAAAAACATTCAGTACTTC.

The chain links TRBV28 to TRBJ1-5; D call uncertain. CDR1 and CDR2 from the germline V gene are MDHEN and SYDVKM. Trimming cost V 4 bases and J 7 bases, with 8 bases left between them. CDR3 length: 12 residues. CDR3 amino acids: CASSSSPQPQHF. In nucleotides, the CDR3 is TGTGCCAGCAGTTCGAGCCCCCAGCCCCAGCATTTT.

This clone was recorded a few times. This chain uses TRBV4-3 with TRBJ2-1, with D hard to call. The CDR3 is made up of 13 amino acids. Germline V gene lookup returns CDR1 LGHNA and CDR2 YSLEER. V lost 2 bases and J 9 bases, leaving 11 bases between the germline ends. Here the CDR3 DNA reads TGCGCCAGCAGCCAAAGTTGGGATTCTGAGCAGTTCTTC. Translated, it gives CASSQSWDSEQFF.

There are a few counts of this clone. The genes are TRBV7-2 and TRBJ2-7, with TRBD1 matching over 9 bases. The CDR3 is made up of 14 amino acids. Germline V lookup: CDR1 SGHTA, CDR2 FQGNSA. Unmatched junction bases numbered 5, after V lost 5 bases and J lost 3 bases. The CDR3 nucleotides are TGTGCCAGCAGCACACCGGGACAGGGCTACGAGCAGTACTTC. Protein: CASSTPGQGYEQYF.

The CDR3 DNA sequence: TGTGCCAGCAGCGTCACGGGGGCCGCGGGAGAGACCCAGTACTTC. Translated, it gives CASSVTGAAGETQYF. The chain has TRBV9 and TRBJ2-5, with D perhaps given as TRBD1 or TRBD2 (6 bases each). CDR3 size: 15 residues. V was cut by 2 bases and J by 4 bases, with 15 bases left in between. CDR1 is SGDLS and CDR2 is YYNGEE in the germline V gene.

This clone was seen a few times. The V gene is TRBV18, the J gene TRBJ2-3; D is unclear. The germline V gene has CDR1 KGHSH and CDR2 LQKENI. V lost 7 bases, J lost 0 bases, and 20 bases lay in between. This CDR3 is 17 amino acids long. In DNA form, the CDR3 reads TGTGCCAGCTTGGGTCAATCAAGGTCGGTAAGCACAGATACGCAGTATTTT. Translated: CASLGQSRSVSTDTQYF.

About this clone: This may be a read error: a much more frequent sequence differs by one nucleotide. The chain couples TRBV20-1 to TRBJ2-1; 9 bases are a match to TRBD2. In germline, CDR1 is DFQATT, CDR2 SNEGSKA (reference sequence). The CDR3 has 11 residues. The ends lost 5 bases at V and 7 bases at J; junction bases unmatched: 0. The CDR3 spells CSAGLANEQFF. In nucleotides, the CDR3 is TGCAGTGCTGGACTAGCGAATGAGCAGTTCTTC.

This clone was detected a few times. V and J are TRBV9 and TRBJ2-3, with no clear D. Germline-derived CDR1 and CDR2 are SGDLS and YYNGEE. V lost 0 bases and J 5 bases, leaving 10 bases between the germline ends. The CDR3 is 14 amino acids. CDR3 nucleotide sequence: TGTGCCAGCAGCGTAGGAGTTCATGGAGATACGCAGTATTTT. Its protein is CASSVGVHGDTQYF.

The table lists this clone with a few counts. The V and J genes are TRBV15 and TRBJ1-1; 11 nucleotides line up with TRBD1. The ends lost 1 base at V and 3 bases at J; junction bases unmatched: 10. The CDR3 is 18 residues long. Germline V gene sequence: CDR1 LNHNV, CDR2 YYDKDF (reference sequence). This CDR3 reads CATSRGGTGGSRDTEAFF. CDR3 in DNA: TGTGCCACCAGCAGAGGAGGGACAGGGGGAAGTAGGGACACTGAAGCTTTCTTT. The full variable domain, rest sourced from reference TRBV15 and TRBJ1-1, is DAMVIQNPRYQVTQFGKPVTLSCSQTLNHNVMYWYQQKSSQAPKLLFHYYDKDFNNEADTPDNFQSRRPNTSFCFLDIRSPGLGDTAMYLCATSRGGTGGSRDTEAFFGQGTRLTVV.

The rearrangement uses TRBV7-2 and TRBJ1-5; 7 bases match TRBD1. J lost 7 bases, V lost 3 bases, and 6 bases had no gene match. Germline V gene sequence: CDR1 SGHTA, CDR2 FQGNSA. The CDR3 spans 14 residues. This chain's CDR3 is CASSLDRTGQPQHF. The CDR3 region has the DNA TGTGCCAGCAGCTTGGACAGGACGGGCCAGCCCCAGCATTTT.

The table lists this clone with a few counts. This chain joins TRBV2 and TRBJ1-6, with a possible D match to TRBD1 (5 bases). The V and J ends lost 6 bases and 10 bases respectively, with 16 bases between them. This CDR3 has 14 residues. In germline, CDR1 is SNHLY, CDR2 FYNNEI. The CDR3 nucleotides are TGTGCCAGCAGCGGGACTCGGGGGGAGTCACCCCTCCACTTT. Protein product: CASSGTRGESPLHF.

J is TRBJ1-2 and V is TRBV4-3, with TRBD1 matching 7 bases. The CDR3 has 15 residues. Germline CDR1 LGHNA, CDR2 YSLEER. J lost 4 bases, V lost 0 bases, and 5 bases had no gene match. The CDR3: CASSQDYRGGYGYTF. In nucleotides, the CDR3 is TGCGCCAGCAGCCAAGACTACAGGGGCGGCTATGGCTACACCTTC.

This clone was recorded a few times. The rearrangement joins TRBV29-1 to TRBJ2-1; D gene unclear. The CDR3 totals 12 residues. Germline assignment: CDR1 SQVTM and CDR2 ANQGSEA. V gave up 5 bases and J gave up 0 bases, with 5 bases separating them. The CDR3 DNA reads as TGCAGCGTTCTCCACTCCTACAATGAGCAGTTCTTC. Encoded protein: CSVLHSYNEQFF.

The V gene is TRBV7-2, the J gene TRBJ2-7; 10 nucleotides align to TRBD2. The length of the CDR3 is 13 residues. Germline V lookup: CDR1 SGHTA, CDR2 FQGNSA. Germline trimming cut 5 bases from V and 4 bases from J; bases unmatched to any gene: 2. The CDR3 sequence: CASSLGLAYEQYF. In nucleotides, the CDR3 is TGTGCCAGCAGCCTGGGACTAGCGTACGAGCAGTACTTC. Supplemented by reference TRBV7-2 and TRBJ2-7, the full variable domain reads GAGVSQSPSNKVTEKGKDVELRCDPISGHTALYWYRQSLGQGLEFLIYFQGNSAPDKSGLPSDRFSAERTGGSVSTLTIQRTQQEDSAVYLCASSLGLAYEQYFGPGTRLTVT.

This CDR3 reads CASSFQMGVEAFF. Written as DNA, the CDR3 is TGCGCCAGCAGCTTTCAAATGGGAGTTGAAGCTTTCTTT. The chain employs TRBV5-1 and TRBJ1-1, with unresolved D. Between the trimmed V and J ends, which lost 2 bases and 7 bases, there was a span of 12 bases. The CDR3 is 13 residues long. Germline loops: CDR1 SGHRS, CDR2 YFSETQ.

The chain recombines TRBV19 with TRBJ2-5, with 7 positions matching TRBD2. Germline assignment: CDR1 LNHDA and CDR2 SQIVND (reference sequence). The V and J ends lost 3 bases and 3 bases, in that order; junction bases with no gene match: 1. The CDR3 totals 13 residues. The CDR3 sequence: CASSILAEETQYF. For the CDR3, the DNA is TGTGCCAGTAGTATCCTAGCGGAAGAGACCCAGTACTTC.

V and J are TRBV15 and TRBJ1-1; 9 bases agree with TRBD1. The J segment lost 5 bases and the V segment lost 1 base, leaving 5 bases of the junction unmatched. This CDR3 has 15 residues. Germline V gives CDR1 LNHNV, CDR2 YYDKDF (reference sequence). For the CDR3, the DNA is TGTGCCACCAGCAGAGGAGGGACAGGGTCGACTGAAGCTTTCTTT. It translates to CATSRGGTGSTEAFF.

This clone has only a few counts. V and J are TRBV7-3 and TRBJ2-2; D is possibly TRBD1 or TRBD2 (5 bases each). CDR3 length: 14 residues. Germline CDR1 and CDR2: SGHTA and FQGTGA. V lost 5 bases, J lost 6 bases, and 13 bases lay in between. The CDR3 sequence is CASSPGTNAGELFF. DNA for the CDR3: TGTGCCAGCAGCCCCGGGACCAACGCCGGGGAGCTGTTTTTT.